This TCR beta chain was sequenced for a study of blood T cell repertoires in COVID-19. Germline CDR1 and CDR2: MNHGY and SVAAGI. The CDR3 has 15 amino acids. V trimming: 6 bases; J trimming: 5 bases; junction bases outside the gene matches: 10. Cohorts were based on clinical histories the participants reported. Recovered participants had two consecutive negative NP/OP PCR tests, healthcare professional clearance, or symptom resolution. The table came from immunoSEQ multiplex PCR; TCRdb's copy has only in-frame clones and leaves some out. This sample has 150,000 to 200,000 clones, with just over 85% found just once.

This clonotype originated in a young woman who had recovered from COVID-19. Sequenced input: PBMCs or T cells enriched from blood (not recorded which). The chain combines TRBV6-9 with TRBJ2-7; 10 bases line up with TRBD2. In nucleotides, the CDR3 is TGTGCCAGCAGCCTTAGCGGGAGGTCTACTAACGAGCAGTACTTC. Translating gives CASSLSGRSTNEQYF.